This T cell receptor (beta chain) was identified in a study of blood T cells in healthy people across ages. About the study: For every two T cells, template switching captured about one barcoded beta molecule.

Trimming at V came to 4 bases and at J to 7 bases, leaving 9 bases not matched to a gene. CDR1 and CDR2 (germline): MNHEY, SVGAGI. The CDR3 has 15 residues. A second PCR, run for roughly 7 to 12 cycles, used a sample-barcoded 5' primer plus a J-beta primer mix. TCRdb passed the 5' RACE reads through MiXCR, listing each CDR3 protein once. The sample has over a million distinct CDR3 sequences; around 40% are singletons. This clonotype appeared a few times. Sequenced input: blood. The TCR originated in a woman between 18 and 29 years old in good health. The J gene is TRBJ1-4, the V gene TRBV6-5, with TRBD1 identical over 7 bases. CDR3 region: CASSSSGTASEKLFF. CDR3 coding DNA: TGTGCCAGCAGTTCCTCAGGGACAGCCTCTGAAAAACTGTTTTTT.